The source of this TCR beta chain is a study of T cell responses to AZD1222 COVID-19 vaccine. Points from the study as a whole: Just 5 to 7 people given AZD1222 tested seropositive at baseline. Repertoire collection took place solely once the T cell response had peaked.

Trimming pared 0 bases from V and 4 bases from J, leaving 10 bases between. This CDR3 spans 14 amino acids. From germline, CDR1 is SGHRS and CDR2 YFSETQ. TCRdb keeps only in-frame clones here, not all; method: immunoSEQ multiplex PCR. In the table there are fewer than 120,000 clones, 88% of which are singletons. Concerning this clone: Its antigen is still unknown.

This material consisted of peripheral blood, taken on day 0 of AZD1222 vaccination. The genes are TRBV5-1 and TRBJ1-1; D gene uncertain. The clonotype originates from an adult in good health. The DNA for the CDR3 is TGCGCCAGCAGCTTGGTGGCAGGAACCACTGAAGCTTTCTTT. This translates into CASSLVAGTTEAFF.